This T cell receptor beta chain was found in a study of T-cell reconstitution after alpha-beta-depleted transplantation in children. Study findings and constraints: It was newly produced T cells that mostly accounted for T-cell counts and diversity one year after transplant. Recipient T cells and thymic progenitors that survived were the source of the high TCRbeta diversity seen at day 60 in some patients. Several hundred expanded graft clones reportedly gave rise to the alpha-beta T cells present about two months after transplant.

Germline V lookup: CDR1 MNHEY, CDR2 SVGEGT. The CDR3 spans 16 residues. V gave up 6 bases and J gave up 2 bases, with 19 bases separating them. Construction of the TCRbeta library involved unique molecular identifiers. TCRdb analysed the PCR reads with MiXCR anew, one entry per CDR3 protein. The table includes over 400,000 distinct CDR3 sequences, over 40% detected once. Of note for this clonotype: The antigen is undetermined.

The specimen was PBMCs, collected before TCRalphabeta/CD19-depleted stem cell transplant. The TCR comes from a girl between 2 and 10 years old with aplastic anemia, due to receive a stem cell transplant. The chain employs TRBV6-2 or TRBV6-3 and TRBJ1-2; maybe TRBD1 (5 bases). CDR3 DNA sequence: TGTGCCAGCAGAACCTCCGGGGCGGGAAAGAACTATGGCTACACCTTC. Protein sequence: CASRTSGAGKNYGYTF.